A selection of T cell receptor beta chains follows, all from one sample in a study of cytomegalovirus exposure and HLA in healthy donors. The table came from immunoSEQ multiplex PCR; TCRdb's copy has only in-frame clones and leaves some out. The table lists roughly 200,000 clones, about 10% of them singletons. The sequencing sample was made of PBMCs. The source of these receptors is a woman in her thirties in good health and CMV-seropositive. The CDR3 runs from the conserved cysteine through the conserved F or W. D genes are given only for firm matches. Clone size is shown for a subset of rows, as once, few, many or a class of expanded clone.

d_gene,j_gene,v_gene,abundance,CDR3aa,CDR3nt
TRBD1,TRBJ1-3,TRBV11-2,-,CASSLDRGHTIYF,TGTGCCAGCAGCTTAGACAGGGGGCACACCATATATTTT
TRBD1,TRBJ1-4,TRBV6-6,many,CASSPGGTNEKLFF,TGTGCCAGCAGTCCAGGGGGCACTAATGAAAAACTGTTTTTT
-,TRBJ2-5,TRBV10-3,few,CAIRAGGGETQYF,TGTGCCATCAGGGCTGGGGGAGGAGAGACCCAGTACTTC
-,TRBJ2-1,TRBV21-1,-,CASSRKAGDREDDEQFF,TGTGCCAGCAGCAGAAAGGCGGGGGACAGGGAAGACGATGAGCAGTTCTTC
-,TRBJ1-1,TRBV9,-,CASSVQFKNTEAFF,TGTGCCAGCAGCGTACAATTCAAGAACACTGAAGCTTTCTTT
-,TRBJ2-7,TRBV9,-,CASSVTGSRGVYEQYF,TGTGCCAGCAGCGTGACAGGCTCCCGTGGAGTCTACGAGCAGTACTTC
TRBD1,TRBJ2-7,TRBV2,-,CATLFPGRDRGLDYEQYF,TGTGCCACCCTATTCCCGGGCCGGGACAGGGGTCTGGACTACGAGCAGTACTTC
-,TRBJ2-1,TRBV5-6,few,CASSSPGRFRVPYNEHFF,TGTGCCAGCAGCTCCCCGGGCCGTTTCAGGGTCCCCTACAATGAGCACTTCTTC
-,TRBJ1-1,TRBV18,few,CASSEVSTEAFF,TGTGCCAGCTCAGAGGTTTCTACTGAAGCTTTCTTT
-,TRBJ1-1,TRBV19,few,CASSIVRNTEAFF,TGTGCCAGTAGTATAGTCCGGAACACTGAAGCTTTCTTT
-,TRBJ1-2,TRBV7-6,-,CASSLALVGGGYTF,TGTGCCAGCAGCTTAGCGCTGGTAGGCGGTGGCTACACCTTC
TRBD1,TRBJ2-7,TRBV9,few,CASSPRGQDLTYEQYF,TGTGCCAGCAGCCCCCGTGGACAGGATTTGACCTACGAGCAGTACTTC
TRBD2,TRBJ2-3,TRBV4-1,-,CASSPLGLAVTDTQYF,TGCGCCAGCAGCCCCCTGGGACTAGCGGTCACAGATACGCAGTATTTT
TRBD1,TRBJ2-2,TRBV25-1,few,CASSEGTGDAGELFF,TGTGCCAGCAGTGAAGGGACAGGGGACGCCGGGGAGCTGTTTTTT
-,TRBJ2-1,TRBV2,few,CARRGLGPNEQFF,TGTGCCAGGAGGGGGTTAGGCCCCAATGAGCAGTTCTTC
TRBD1,TRBJ1-6,TRBV2,-,CASRNQGAGDSPLHF,TGTGCCAGCAGGAATCAGGGGGCAGGTGATTCACCCCTCCACTTT
-,TRBJ2-4,TRBV4-1,-,CASSQPTSFDIQYF,TGCGCCAGCAGCCAACCGACTAGTTTTGACATTCAGTACTTC
-,TRBJ1-2,TRBV6-1,few,CASSDARRGAFYGYTF,TGTGCCAGCAGTGATGCCCGGCGGGGGGCGTTCTATGGCTACACCTTC
TRBD1,TRBJ1-1,TRBV5-1,few,CASSLVQGGKAEAFF,TGCGCCAGCAGCTTGGTCCAGGGGGGCAAGGCTGAAGCTTTCTTT
-,TRBJ1-2,TRBV29-1,few,CSVEDVAGAGGYTF,TGCAGCGTTGAAGATGTGGCAGGGGCAGGGGGCTACACCTTC
-,TRBJ2-7,TRBV2,many,CASSRQVTLAYEQYF,TGTGCCAGCAGTCGACAGGTGACTCTGGCCTACGAGCAGTACTTC
-,TRBJ2-1,TRBV30,few,CAWSVGAGRNEQFF,TGTGCCTGGAGTGTAGGGGCGGGAAGGAATGAGCAGTTCTTC
-,TRBJ2-5,TRBV5-1,-,CASSSPKGGPLGEETQYF,TGCGCCAGCAGCTCGCCGAAAGGGGGTCCCCTCGGGGAAGAGACCCAGTACTTC
TRBD1,TRBJ2-4,TRBV19,many,CASSPGTGGTIQYF,TGTGCCAGTAGCCCAGGGACAGGGGGCACCATTCAGTACTTC
TRBD2,TRBJ2-7,TRBV30,-,CAWSAGTSGREQYF,TGTGCCTGGAGTGCCGGGACTAGCGGGCGCGAGCAGTACTTC
-,TRBJ1-5,TRBV6-5,-,CASRPQQTNQPQHF,TGTGCCAGCAGGCCCCAACAGACCAATCAGCCCCAGCATTTT
TRBD2,TRBJ2-1,TRBV5-4,-,CASSSMTSGSSEQFF,TGTGCCAGCAGCTCAATGACTAGCGGGAGTAGTGAGCAGTTCTTC
-,TRBJ2-1,TRBV5-4,few,CASSYSNEQFF,TGTGCCAGCAGCTACTCCAATGAGCAGTTCTTC
-,TRBJ2-5,TRBV5-1,-,CASSGGSGAPQETQYF,TGCGCCAGCAGTGGGGGGAGCGGAGCTCCCCAAGAGACCCAGTACTTC
TRBD1,TRBJ2-1,TRBV19,-,CASSMEDRGYNEQFF,TGTGCCAGTAGTATGGAGGACAGGGGTTACAATGAGCAGTTCTTC
-,TRBJ1-4,TRBV18,few,CASSPPSGQREKLFF,TGTGCCAGCTCACCACCGTCAGGCCAACGGGAAAAACTGTTTTTT
-,TRBJ1-5,TRBV30,few,CAWSGGEEQPQHF,TGTGCCTGGAGTGGAGGAGAAGAACAGCCCCAGCATTTT
-,TRBJ1-3,TRBV11-3,-,CASSTDRGNTIYF,TGTGCCAGCAGCACCGACAGGGGAAACACCATATATTTT
TRBD1,TRBJ2-1,TRBV5-1,few,CASSISGTGWGNEQFF,TGCGCCAGCAGCATTTCCGGGACAGGGTGGGGGAATGAGCAGTTCTTC
-,TRBJ2-1,TRBV2,few,CASSGGGGNREQFF,TGTGCCAGCAGTGGGGGCGGAGGGAACCGTGAGCAGTTCTTC
TRBD1,TRBJ2-1,TRBV7-3,-,CASSPGQVTTEEQFF,TGTGCCAGCAGCCCGGGACAGGTGACGACAGAGGAACAGTTCTTC
-,TRBJ2-3,TRBV18,few,CASSPSTGVTDTQYF,TGTGCCAGCTCACCTTCGACAGGAGTCACAGATACGCAGTATTTT
TRBD2,TRBJ2-2,TRBV10-3,-,CAISEPSGAGVTGELFF,TGTGCCATCAGTGAGCCTAGCGGGGCGGGAGTTACCGGGGAGCTGTTTTTT
TRBD1,TRBJ1-2,TRBV6-1,few,CASSEAEGAAYGYTF,TGTGCCAGCAGTGAAGCTGAGGGGGCGGCCTATGGCTACACCTTC
TRBD1,TRBJ1-5,TRBV6-6,few,CASSRGTGNNQPQHF,TGTGCCAGCAGCCGGGGGACAGGGAACAATCAGCCCCAGCATTTT
-,TRBJ1-2,TRBV5-4,-,CASSLDSGYGYTF,TGTGCCAGCAGCTTGGACAGTGGCTATGGCTACACCTTC
-,TRBJ2-7,TRBV11-1,-,CASSPAGQEPYEQYF,TGTGCCAGCAGCCCAGCGGGACAGGAGCCCTACGAGCAGTACTTC
-,TRBJ2-1,TRBV4-2,few,CASSQDPGNEQFF,TGTGCCAGCAGCCAAGACCCCGGCAATGAGCAGTTCTTC
TRBD2,TRBJ2-1,TRBV7-2,-,CASSLGLAGAYNEQFF,TGTGCCAGCAGCTTAGGACTAGCGGGGGCCTACAATGAGCAGTTCTTC
-,TRBJ1-3,TRBV2,-,CASSDMSSGNTIYF,TGTGCCAGCAGTGACATGTCCTCTGGAAACACCATATATTTT
-,TRBJ1-2,TRBV6-1,-,CASSETGTIRDGYTF,TGTGCCAGCAGTGAAACCGGGACAATAAGGGATGGCTACACCTTC
TRBD1,TRBJ1-2,TRBV30,few,CAWSRGQQLNYGYTF,TGTGCCTGGAGTAGGGGACAGCAACTTAACTATGGCTACACCTTC
-,TRBJ2-7,TRBV4-1,few,CASSQGGSSGYEQYF,TGCGCCAGCAGCCAAGGAGGTTCGAGCGGCTACGAGCAGTACTTC
TRBD2,TRBJ2-1,TRBV6-4,-,CASSDLAGDEQFF,TGTGCCAGCAGTGACTTAGCGGGCGATGAGCAGTTCTTC
TRBD1,TRBJ2-2,TRBV27,few,CASSFLGQGLFF,TGTGCCAGCAGTTTTCTGGGACAGGGGCTGTTTTTT
-,TRBJ2-5,TRBV19,few,CASSISDTGVETQYF,TGTGCCAGTAGTATCTCGGACACCGGCGTAGAGACCCAGTACTTC
-,TRBJ1-3,TRBV5-1,few,CASSSLTGTSGNTIYF,TGCGCCAGCAGCTCACTCACAGGGACCTCTGGAAACACCATATATTTT
TRBD1,TRBJ2-7,TRBV27,few,CASSPTPFIPGQKPLEQYF,TGTGCCAGCAGTCCCACCCCCTTTATCCCGGGACAGAAACCTCTCGAGCAGTACTTC
-,TRBJ1-1,TRBV7-9,many,CASSLDMNTEAFF,TGTGCCAGCAGCTTAGACATGAACACTGAAGCTTTCTTT
-,TRBJ2-7,TRBV5-1,few,CASSLLERPYEQYF,TGCGCCAGCAGCTTGCTAGAGCGCCCCTACGAGCAGTACTTC